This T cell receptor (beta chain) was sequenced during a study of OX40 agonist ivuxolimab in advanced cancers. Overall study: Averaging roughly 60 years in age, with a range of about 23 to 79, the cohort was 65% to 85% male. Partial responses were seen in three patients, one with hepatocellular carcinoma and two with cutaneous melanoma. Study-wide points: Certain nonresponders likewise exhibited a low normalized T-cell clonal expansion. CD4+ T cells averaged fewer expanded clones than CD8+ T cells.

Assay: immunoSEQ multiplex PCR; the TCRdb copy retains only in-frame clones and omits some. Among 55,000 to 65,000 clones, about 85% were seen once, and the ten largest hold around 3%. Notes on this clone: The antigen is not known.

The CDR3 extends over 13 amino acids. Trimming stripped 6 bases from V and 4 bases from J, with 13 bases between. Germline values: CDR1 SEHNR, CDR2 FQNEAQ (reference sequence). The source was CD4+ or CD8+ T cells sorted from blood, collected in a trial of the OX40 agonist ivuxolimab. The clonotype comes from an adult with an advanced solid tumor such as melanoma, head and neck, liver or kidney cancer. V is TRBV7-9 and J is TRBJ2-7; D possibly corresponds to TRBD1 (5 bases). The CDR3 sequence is CASRSSDKYEQYF. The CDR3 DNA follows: TGTGCCAGCAGATCGTCGGACAAATACGAGCAGTACTTC.